The 8 T cell receptor beta chains reported below all come from one sample, sequenced in a study of post-analysis software for immune sequencing data. Antigen specificity for these receptors is unknown. Overall study results and limits: Controls showed lower frequencies than patients for roughly 5 TRBV segments, and TRBV5-6, TRBV5-1 and TRBV20-1 were among these.

Incorporated into the TCR beta cDNA libraries were unique molecular identifiers, which served to reduce PCR and sequencing biases. TCRdb passed the PCR reads through MiXCR, listing each CDR3 protein once. Found here are hundreds of thousands of distinct CDR3 sequences, around 27% of them singletons; the top ten hold roughly 0.53%. The sample comprised blood. These receptors were collected from a girl aged 5 to 17 with multiple sclerosis.

The chain employs TRBV7-2 and TRBJ1-1; a weak D match, TRBD1 (5 bases). V was cut by 4 bases and J by 3 bases, with 12 bases left in between. The CDR3 spans 14 residues. Germline V gives CDR1 SGHTA, CDR2 FQGNSA. CDR3 protein: CASSSVSGDTEAFF. The CDR3 DNA is TGTGCCAGCAGCTCAGTATCGGGGGACACTGAAGCTTTCTTT.

The chain has TRBV11-2 and TRBJ2-7; 8 bases agree with TRBD2. The CDR3 spans 16 residues. Trimming at V came to 0 bases and at J to 5 bases, leaving 9 bases not matched to a gene. The V gene's germline CDR1 is SGHAT and CDR2 FQNNGV. Here the CDR3 reads CASSLEFAGGAHEQYF. CDR3 sequence (DNA): TGTGCCAGCAGCTTAGAGTTTGCGGGAGGTGCACACGAGCAGTACTTC. Filled out from reference TRBV11-2 and TRBJ2-7, the complete variable domain reads EAGVAQSPRYKIIEKRQSVAFWCNPISGHATLYWYQQILGQGPKLLIQFQNNGVVDDSQLPKDRFSAERLKGVDSTLKIQPAKLEDSAVYLCASSLEFAGGAHEQYFGPGTRLTVT.

The CDR3 protein is CASSLGPEVPTTYEQYF. The CDR3 bases are TGTGCCAGCAGCTTGGGGCCTGAAGTGCCTACAACCTACGAGCAGTACTTC. V and J are TRBV7-2 and TRBJ2-7; TRBD1 might be the D (5 bases). V was trimmed by 3 bases and J by 2 bases, leaving 20 bases between them. CDR3 length: 17 residues. CDR1 and CDR2 from the germline V gene are SGHTA and FQGNSA.

The chain couples TRBV7-9 to TRBJ2-4, with 11 bases fitting TRBD1. J gave up 3 bases and V 2 bases, and 3 bases lay outside the gene matches. In germline, CDR1 is SEHNR, CDR2 FQNEAQ (reference sequence). This CDR3 is 16 amino acids long. Here the CDR3 reads CASSLTGTGGKNIQYF. CDR3 in DNA: TGTGCCAGCAGCTTAACCGGGACAGGGGGCAAAAACATTCAGTACTTC.

V is TRBV20-1 and J is TRBJ2-5, with D unclear. Germline V CDR1 and CDR2: DFQATT, SNEGSKA (reference sequence). V lost 0 bases and J lost 1, with 9 bases in between. The CDR3 totals 14 residues. CDR3 nucleotide sequence: TGCAGTGCTAGAGATCCGGCGGCCCAAGAGACCCAGTACTTC. Translating gives CSARDPAAQETQYF.

The chain has TRBV5-1 and TRBJ2-3; 9 nucleotides match TRBD2. CDR3 length: 16 amino acids. The V gene's germline CDR1 is SGHRS and CDR2 YFSETQ. The J segment lost 2 bases and the V segment lost 6 bases, leaving 10 bases of the junction unmatched. CDR3 sequence reads: CASKFERGASTDTQYF. The CDR3 DNA follows: TGCGCCAGCAAGTTTGAGCGGGGGGCCTCCACAGATACGCAGTATTTT.

The chain carries TRBV27 and TRBJ2-1, with D possibly TRBD2 on 5 matching bases. Germline CDR1 and CDR2: MNHEY and SMNVEV (reference sequence). V lost 6 bases and J lost 10, with 16 bases in between. The CDR3 length is 13 residues. CDR3 sequence: CASSKAGNQEQFF. The CDR3 nucleotides are TGTGCCAGCAGCAAAGCCGGGAACCAGGAGCAGTTCTTC.

This chain uses TRBV24-1 with TRBJ2-3, with D possibly TRBD1 on 6 matching bases. This CDR3 comprises 14 residues. Germline V lookup: CDR1 KGHDR, CDR2 SFDVKD. V gave up 5 bases and J gave up 4 bases, with 12 bases separating them. CDR3 in DNA: TGTGCCACCAGTGCGGGCAGGGGCTCAGATACGCAGTATTTT. It is translated as CATSAGRGSDTQYF.